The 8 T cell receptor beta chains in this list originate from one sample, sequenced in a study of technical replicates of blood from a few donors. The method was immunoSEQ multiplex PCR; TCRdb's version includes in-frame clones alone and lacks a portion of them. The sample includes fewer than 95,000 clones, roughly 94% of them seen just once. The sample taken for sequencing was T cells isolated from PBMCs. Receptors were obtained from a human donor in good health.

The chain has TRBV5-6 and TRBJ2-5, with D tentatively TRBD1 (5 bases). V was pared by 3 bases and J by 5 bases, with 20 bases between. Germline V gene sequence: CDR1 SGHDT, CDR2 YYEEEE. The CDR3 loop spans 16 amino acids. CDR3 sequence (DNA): TGTGCCAGCAGCTCCCACCGCAGGGCCTTTTCGGAGACCCAGTACTTC. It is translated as CASSSHRRAFSETQYF.

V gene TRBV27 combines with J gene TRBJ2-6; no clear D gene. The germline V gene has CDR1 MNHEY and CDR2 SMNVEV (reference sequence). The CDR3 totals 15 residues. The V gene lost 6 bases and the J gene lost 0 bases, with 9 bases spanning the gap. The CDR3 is CASRIFSSGANVLTF. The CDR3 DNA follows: TGTGCCAGCAGGATTTTTAGCTCTGGGGCCAACGTCCTGACTTTC.

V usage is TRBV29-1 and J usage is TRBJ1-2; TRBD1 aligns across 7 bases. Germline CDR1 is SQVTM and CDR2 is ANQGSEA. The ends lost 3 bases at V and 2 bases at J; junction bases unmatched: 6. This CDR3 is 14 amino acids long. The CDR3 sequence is CSVDLEGANYGYTF. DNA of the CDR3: TGCAGCGTTGATCTAGAGGGGGCGAACTATGGCTACACCTTC. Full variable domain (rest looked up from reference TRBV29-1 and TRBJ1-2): SAVISQKPSRDICQRGTSLTIQCQVDSQVTMMFWYRQQPGQSLTLIATANQGSEATYESGFVIDKFPISRPNLTFSTLTVSNMSPEDSSIYLCSVDLEGANYGYTFGSGTRLTVV.

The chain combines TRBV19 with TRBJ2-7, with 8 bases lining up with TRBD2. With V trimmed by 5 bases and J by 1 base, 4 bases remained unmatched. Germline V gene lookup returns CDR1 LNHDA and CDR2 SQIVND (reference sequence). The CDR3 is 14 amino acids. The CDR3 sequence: CASSPAGGSYEQYF. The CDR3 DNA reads TGTGCCAGTAGTCCGGCGGGAGGTTCCTACGAGCAGTACTTC.

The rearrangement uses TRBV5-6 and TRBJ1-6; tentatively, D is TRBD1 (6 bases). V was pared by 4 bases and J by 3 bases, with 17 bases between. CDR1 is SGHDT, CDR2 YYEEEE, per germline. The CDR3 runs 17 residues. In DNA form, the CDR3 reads TGTGCCAGCAGCCCAACGACAGGCCCAAACTATAATTCACCCCTCCACTTT. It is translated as CASSPTTGPNYNSPLHF.

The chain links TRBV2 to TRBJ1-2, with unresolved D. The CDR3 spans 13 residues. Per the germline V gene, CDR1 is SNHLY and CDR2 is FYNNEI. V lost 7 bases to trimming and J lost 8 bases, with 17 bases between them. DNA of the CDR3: TGTGCCAGCACGGCAAAGGAGGGCTCGGGCTACACCTTC. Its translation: CASTAKEGSGYTF.

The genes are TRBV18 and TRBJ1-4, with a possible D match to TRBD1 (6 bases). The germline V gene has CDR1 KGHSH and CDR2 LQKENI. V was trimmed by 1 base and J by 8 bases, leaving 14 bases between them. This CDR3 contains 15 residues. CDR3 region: CASSPQDGQQEKLFF. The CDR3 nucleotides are TGTGCCAGCTCACCACAGGACGGACAGCAGGAAAAACTGTTTTTT.

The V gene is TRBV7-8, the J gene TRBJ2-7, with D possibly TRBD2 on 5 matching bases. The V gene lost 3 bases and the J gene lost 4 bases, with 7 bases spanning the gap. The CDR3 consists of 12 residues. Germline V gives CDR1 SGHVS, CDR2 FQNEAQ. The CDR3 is CASSFGVYEQYF. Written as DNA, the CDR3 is TGTGCCAGCAGCTTCGGGGTTTACGAGCAGTACTTC.